This TCR beta chain was sequenced in a study of T cell responses to AZD1222 COVID-19 vaccine. Findings of the study overall: None of the repertoires were sampled until the peak T cell response had passed. Receipt of two AZD1222 doses was followed by a rise in Spike-specific TCR breadth and depth. Unmutated variant regions are reportedly the target of nearly half of TCRs that are spike-specific.

The V end lost 9 bases, the J end lost 2 bases, and 16 bases lay between the germline ends. The CDR3 runs to 14 residues. Germline CDR1 reads KGHDR; CDR2 reads SFDVKD. Repertoires were generated with immunoSEQ multiplex PCR, while TCRdb's copy carries only in-frame clones and drops some. Here the sample spans under 200,000 clones, around nine tenths being singletons. Analysis merged second doses at about 4 or about 12 weeks. Concerning this clone itself: What it recognizes is unknown.

Here the sequenced sample was peripheral blood, taken 28 days after the second AZD1222 dose. V usage is TRBV24-1 and J usage is TRBJ2-7; maybe TRBD2 (6 bases). The TCR sequence derives from an adult who received the AZD1222 COVID-19 vaccine. CDR3 loop: CATWGDFSTYEQYF. CDR3 in DNA: TGTGCCACCTGGGGGGACTTCTCCACCTACGAGCAGTACTTC.